This T cell receptor (beta chain) was recovered during a study of human T cells and chemical hapten exposure. Total RNA was extracted from unfractionated whole blood. One entry per CDR3 protein results from TCRdb running MiXCR on the 5' RACE reads. The data hold approximately 80,000 distinct CDR3 sequences, with roughly 15% observed a single time. This clonotype was recorded a few times. This TCR came from a female donor in good health.

The chain's CDR3 is CSATRPTTNYKNIQYF. The CDR3 region has the DNA TGCAGTGCTACCCGACCCACGACCAACTATAAAAACATTCAGTACTTC. J is TRBJ2-4 and V is TRBV20-1; D remains ambiguous. CDR1 DFQATT and CDR2 SNEGSKA come from the germline V gene (reference sequence). Trimming cost V 4 bases and J 4 bases, with 20 bases left between them. This CDR3 has 16 amino acids.